This T cell receptor beta chain was profiled in a study of blood T cell repertoires in COVID-19. Study context: Donors in the United States, Italy and Spain gave samples during acute or convalescent COVID-19. The analysed material was cDNA or gDNA that came from T cells, B-cell-depleted T cells, or PBMCs.

V was cut by 6 bases and J by 7 bases, with 15 bases left in between. CDR1 is KGHSH and CDR2 is LQKENI in the germline V gene. The CDR3 has 14 residues. In the original workflow: For nucleated cells, counts were estimated from reference gene primer amplification. Only in-frame clones appear in the TCRdb table, and some are missing; sequencing was by immunoSEQ multiplex PCR. For V, J and clone size, that table is used; D and trimming come from the DNA. The sample consists of around 76,000 clones, over 80% of them appearing once. It was during active infection that Seattle patients were enrolled and then longitudinally followed.

The clonotype originates from a man aged 45 to 65 with COVID-19, enrolled during active disease. Input material: peripheral blood. The rearrangement uses TRBV18 and TRBJ1-4; the D gene is possibly TRBD1 (6 bases). In DNA form, the CDR3 reads TGTGCCAGCTCTCAACAGGGTGGCAGTGAAAAACTGTTTTTT. This gives the protein CASSQQGGSEKLFF.